Listed below are T cell receptor beta chains from one sample, sequenced in a study of CD8+CD57+ T cells in acquired aplastic anemia. TCRdb itself ran the reads through MiXCR, one entry per CDR3 protein. The table records more than 150,000 distinct CDR3 sequences, 40% to 50% of them present only once. The sequenced material came from sorted CD4+, CD8+, or CD8+CD57+ T cells (not recorded which) from PBMCs. Receptors were obtained from a human donor in good health. Each CDR3 is given with its conserved first and last residue. The D gene is left open where the match is weak. The size of a clone is reported for some rows only, either as once, few or many, or as a class for expanded clones.

clone size,J gene,D gene,V gene,CDR3 protein,CDR3 DNA
few,TRBJ2-2,.,TRBV7-9,CAIILGELFF,TGTGCCATCATACTGGGGGAGCTGTTTTTT
.,TRBJ2-1,.,TRBV11-1,CASSLGPSGRQEQFF,TGTGCCAGCAGCTTAGGACCCAGCGGGCGACAAGAGCAGTTCTTC
many,TRBJ2-5,.,TRBV5-1,CASSLGPTQETQYF,TGCGCCAGCAGCTTGGGGCCGACTCAAGAGACCCAGTACTTC
few,TRBJ2-1,TRBD2,TRBV29-1,CSVLRAGFSINEQFF,TGCAGCGTTCTCCGAGCGGGGTTTTCAATCAATGAGCAGTTCTTC
few,TRBJ2-3,TRBD1,TRBV10-3,CAISETRTGTDTQYF,TGTGCCATCAGTGAGACCCGGACAGGAACAGATACGCAGTATTTT
once,TRBJ2-1,.,TRBV2,CASSVTAGEQFF,TGTGCCAGCAGTGTGACGGCGGGGGAGCAGTTCTTC
.,TRBJ2-2,.,TRBV29-1,CSVAHGRNTGELFF,TGCAGCGTTGCTCACGGGCGAAACACCGGGGAGCTGTTTTTT
many,TRBJ1-2,.,TRBV12-3/TRBV12-4,CASSSNNRNNYGYTF,TGTGCCAGCAGTTCAAACAACAGGAATAACTATGGCTACACCTTC
.,TRBJ2-1,.,TRBV29-1,CSAARDNRMHNEQFF,TGCAGCGCTGCCCGGGACAATCGGATGCACAATGAGCAGTTCTTC
few,TRBJ2-1,TRBD1,TRBV3-1,CASSEGQVIHNEQFF,TGTGCCAGCAGCGAGGGACAGGTAATCCACAATGAGCAGTTCTTC
.,TRBJ2-7,TRBD2,TRBV12-3/TRBV12-4,CASSPSAAGQEQYF,TGTGCCAGCAGTCCTAGTGCAGCGGGGCAAGAGCAGTACTTC
many,TRBJ2-2,TRBD1,TRBV11-2,CASSLSTGLTGELFF,TGTGCCAGCAGCTTGTCGACAGGGTTGACCGGGGAGCTGTTTTTT
few,TRBJ2-7,TRBD1,TRBV10-1,CASSPGQGGYEQYF,TGCGCCAGCAGCCCCGGACAGGGAGGCTACGAGCAGTACTTC
many,TRBJ2-7,.,TRBV28,CASSTNTAIGQYF,TGTGCCAGCAGCACCAATACAGCAATCGGGCAGTACTTC
.,TRBJ1-6,.,TRBV12-3/TRBV12-4,CASSLDFSGVNSPLHF,TGTGCCAGCAGTTTGGACTTCTCCGGCGTAAATTCACCCCTCCACTTT
many,TRBJ2-5,TRBD1,TRBV10-2,CASSWGTGAQETQYF,TGCGCCAGCAGTTGGGGGACAGGTGCGCAAGAGACCCAGTACTTC
.,TRBJ2-7,TRBD2,TRBV15,CATSGSGRIYEQYF,TGTGCCACCAGCGGAAGCGGGAGGATCTACGAGCAGTACTTC
many,TRBJ2-1,.,TRBV11-3,CASSLEHNEQFF,TGTGCCAGCAGCTTAGAACATAATGAGCAGTTCTTC
.,TRBJ2-1,.,TRBV10-3,CAIRPGRQTEQFF,TGTGCCATCAGGCCGGGGAGACAGACCGAGCAGTTCTTC
.,TRBJ2-3,.,TRBV15,CATSRSLATSTDTQYF,TGTGCCACCAGCCGGAGTCTAGCGACTAGCACAGATACGCAGTATTTT
few,TRBJ2-7,.,TRBV24-1,CATSDAPTYEQYF,TGTGCCACCAGTGATGCCCCAACATACGAGCAGTACTTC
many,TRBJ2-1,TRBD1,TRBV7-9,CASSFGQGAYNEQFF,TGTGCCAGCAGCTTTGGGCAGGGGGCGTACAATGAGCAGTTCTTC
few,TRBJ2-7,TRBD2,TRBV7-2,CASKPRGRLNGEQYF,TGTGCCAGCAAACCCCGCGGGAGGCTTAACGGCGAGCAGTACTTC
.,TRBJ2-1,.,TRBV11-2,CASSLEGTGSYNEQFF,TGTGCCAGCAGCTTAGAGGGAACGGGGTCCTACAATGAGCAGTTCTTC
many,TRBJ1-2,.,TRBV4-1,CASSQVTGVFGYTF,TGCGCCAGCAGCCAAGTTACCGGCGTTTTCGGCTACACCTTC
.,TRBJ2-5,TRBD2,TRBV20-1,CSARVAGETQYF,TGCAGTGCCCGAGTAGCGGGAGAGACCCAGTACTTC
few,TRBJ1-2,.,TRBV7-8,CASSLTGKRDGYTF,TGTGCCAGCAGCTTAACAGGGAAGAGGGATGGCTACACCTTC
.,TRBJ1-3,TRBD1,TRBV6-1,CASSRQGQAGSGNTIYF,TGTGCCAGCAGCCGCCAGGGACAGGCCGGCTCTGGAAACACCATATATTTT
many,TRBJ1-4,.,TRBV4-1,CASSRGHKNEKLFF,TGCGCCAGCAGCCGCGGGCACAAGAATGAAAAACTGTTTTTT
.,TRBJ2-7,.,TRBV6-1,CASSRTGLYEQYF,TGTGCCAGCAGTCGGACGGGACTTTACGAGCAGTACTTT
.,TRBJ2-7,TRBD1,TRBV19,CASSTTRQGAGEQYF,TGTGCCAGTAGTACCACCCGACAGGGGGCGGGGGAGCAGTACTTC
few,TRBJ2-1,.,TRBV18,CASSPRLNEQFF,TGTGCCAGCTCACCAAGGTTGAATGAGCAGTTCTTC
many,TRBJ1-4,.,TRBV20-1,CSARVGRSPTNEKLFF,TGCAGTGCTAGAGTGGGCAGGAGCCCAACTAATGAAAAACTGTTTTTT
many,TRBJ2-1,TRBD2,TRBV7-3,CASSLGLAPNEQFF,TGTGCCAGCAGCTTAGGACTAGCCCCCAATGAGCAGTTCTTC
once,TRBJ1-1,TRBD1,TRBV20-1,CSARQGPLKTEAFF,TGCAGTGCGAGACAGGGGCCCCTGAAGACTGAAGCTTTCTTT
once,TRBJ2-7,TRBD1,TRBV11-2,CASSRHQGQLSYEQYF,TGTGCCAGCAGCAGACATCAGGGACAGCTCTCCTACGAGCAGTACTTC
many,TRBJ2-3,.,TRBV19,CASSIDLAGRGTDTQYF,TGTGCCAGTAGTATAGATCTTGCAGGGAGAGGCACAGATACGCAGTATTTT
.,TRBJ1-4,.,TRBV19,CASSIAGGEKLFF,TGTGCCAGTAGTATAGCTGGAGGGGAAAAACTGTTTTTT
many,TRBJ2-5,TRBD2,TRBV11-2,CASSLWVPSGSNLPRAQYF,TGTGCCAGCAGCTTATGGGTCCCTAGCGGGAGTAATCTTCCACGGGCCCAGTACTTC
few,TRBJ2-3,TRBD2,TRBV6-2/TRBV6-3,CASSYSSAGGVGSTDTQYF,TGTGCCAGCAGTTACTCGAGTGCGGGAGGGGTTGGTAGCACAGATACGCAGTATTTT
.,TRBJ2-3,.,TRBV2,CASSESRGYTDTQYF,TGTGCCAGCAGTGAGTCGAGAGGGTACACAGATACGCAGTATTTT
many,TRBJ2-7,.,TRBV19,CASSKRRGTGDYEQYF,TGTGCCAGTAGCAAACGACGTGGGACGGGCGACTACGAGCAGTACTTC
many,TRBJ2-7,.,TRBV12-3/TRBV12-4,CASSSNREVYEQYF,TGTGCCAGCAGTTCCAACAGGGAAGTCTACGAGCAGTACTTC
few,TRBJ2-3,.,TRBV10-2,CASSRADTQYF,TGCGCCAGCAGTAGAGCAGATACGCAGTATTTT
few,TRBJ2-7,.,TRBV12-3/TRBV12-4,CASSLQTRSEQYF,TGTGCCAGCAGTCTCCAGACTAGATCCGAGCAGTACTTC
few,TRBJ1-4,.,TRBV4-1,CASSQDRGPTNEKLFF,TGCGCCAGCAGCCAAGATCGGGGACCAACTAATGAAAAACTGTTTTTT
.,TRBJ1-6,.,TRBV2,CASTRQGDNSPLHF,TGTGCCAGCACTAGGCAGGGTGATAACTCACCCCTCCACTTT
.,TRBJ1-1,.,TRBV29-1,CSVATGGGRQLRAEAFF,TGCAGCGTTGCTACCGGGGGGGGGCGGCAGCTACGCGCTGAAGCTTTCTTT
.,TRBJ2-7,.,TRBV10-1,CASSDGGAASYEQYF,TGCGCCAGCAGTGATGGGGGCGCGGCCAGCTACGAGCAGTACTTC
.,TRBJ2-2,.,TRBV24-1,CATSDTPGPGTGELFF,TGTGCCACCAGTGATACTCCGGGTCCCGGGACCGGGGAGCTGTTTTTT
many,TRBJ2-7,TRBD2,TRBV7-3,CASSLKPDSPGTSAYEQYF,TGTGCCAGCAGCTTAAAGCCCGATTCCCCAGGGACTAGCGCATACGAGCAGTACTTC
.,TRBJ2-3,.,TRBV29-1,CSARHESTDTQYF,TGCAGCGCCCGGCATGAGAGCACAGATACGCAGTATTTT
.,TRBJ2-7,TRBD1,TRBV24-1,CATMVLTGGMGEQYF,TGTGCCACCATGGTTCTTACAGGGGGTATGGGGGAGCAGTACTTC
many,TRBJ2-7,.,TRBV20-1,CSARDPRGSSSYEQYF,TGCAGTGCTAGAGATCCCCGGGGGTCTAGTTCCTACGAGCAGTACTTC
many,TRBJ2-1,.,TRBV29-1,CSVEGGQGIYNEQFF,TGCAGCGTTGAAGGAGGGCAGGGGATCTACAATGAGCAGTTCTTC
.,TRBJ1-6,.,TRBV2,CASRKQVDNSPLHF,TGTGCCAGCCGAAAACAGGTTGATAATTCACCCCTCCACTTT